This T cell receptor beta chain was sequenced during a study of CD8 T cells in ankylosing spondylitis (dated by TCRdb to the late 2010s). For context, the study as a whole: The study profiled T cell receptor beta repertoires in healthy donors and ankylosing spondylitis patients to find disease-linked TCR variants. The full study cohort comprised around 25 ankylosing spondylitis patients and over 95 healthy donors. Samples of peripheral blood were taken, and for ankylosing spondylitis patients, synovial fluid was collected as well.

Inclusive of the bounding cysteine and phenylalanine, the CDR3 is 14 residues long. Of all the DNA, just the CDR3 is kept, 42 bases in frame from base 1. For CDR1 and CDR2, the germline V gene lists SGHDT and YYEEEE. This clonotype has only a few counts. Its antigen remains unidentified. One end of the junction varies from germline; a read error may be responsible. Sequencing was performed on an Illumina HiSeq 2500. TCR beta libraries were prepared by quantitative 5'-RACE with molecular barcodes. The paper's data handling went like this. A new computational method, built on a probabilistic model of VDJ rearrangement, was used to identify disease-linked TCR variants. TCRdb trimmed the raw reads at Q25, called clones with MiXCR and kept productive beta chains. CDR3 protein sequences are deduplicated, and each keeps its most common genes and DNA. TCRdb, not the original authors, processed these V and J calls. This sample holds approximately 540,000 distinct CDR3 sequences; approximately 12% were observed only once. The ten largest clonotypes hold approximately 6.3% of the sample.

Study-wide conclusions, independent of this receptor: The disease-linked clones were reported to be significantly enriched in matched synovial fluid samples from ankylosing spondylitis patients. Some TCR beta motif variants had previously been reported in synovial fluid and blood of reactive arthritis patients, which suggested common disease-initiation mechanisms. A CD8+ phenotype was shown by the disease-linked clones, which were found at relatively low frequencies in peripheral blood. Blood from ankylosing spondylitis patients appeared to be characterized by a TCR beta motif composed of several highly homologous amino acid variants.

The rearrangement joined TRBV5-6 to TRBJ2-4; the central 7 bases match TRBD1. The sequenced sample was blood, either unsorted or a sorted T cell fraction (not recorded which). The receptor was isolated from a male donor with ankylosing spondylitis. The CDR3 corresponds to CASSLEDRNVGMVF. In nucleotide form, the sequence is TGTGCCAGCAGCTTAGAGGACAGGAACGTAGGGATGGTCTTC.